These T cell receptor beta chains were read from a single sample in a study of technical replicates of blood from a few donors. Clones were read by immunoSEQ multiplex PCR, and TCRdb kept only the in-frame ones, dropping some. The table has tens of thousands of clones, 95% to 97% seen once. The sequenced sample was T cells isolated from PBMCs. The receptor set was obtained from a human donor in good health. The conserved cysteine and the conserved F or W are not part of the CDR3 here. The D gene is left open where the match is weak.

d_call j_call v_call cdr3_length cdr3_aa
TRBD1 TRBJ2-3 TRBV5-8 13 ASSLGQGATDTQY
- TRBJ2-7 TRBV14 11 ASSHRGTYEQY
- TRBJ1-5 TRBV27 12 ASRGRGSNQPQH
- TRBJ2-2 TRBV11-2 14 ASSVEAAANTGELF
TRBD2 TRBJ2-5 TRBV7-9 13 ASSTGRELRETQY
TRBD1 TRBJ2-2 TRBV9 13 ASSPRTGYTGELF
- TRBJ1-1 TRBV7-8 13 ASSLVAHLNTEAF
- TRBJ2-5 TRBV6-1 10 ASSEARETQY
- TRBJ1-1 TRBV27 13 ASSPSNHEGTEAF
TRBD2 TRBJ2-5 TRBV2 14 ASSNRTSGGWETQY
- TRBJ2-1 TRBV5-1 11 ASTSTSSLEQF
TRBD1 TRBJ1-2 TRBV9 12 ASSPRQGAEGYT
TRBD1 TRBJ1-2 TRBV2 13 ASSPMDRGFGGYT
TRBD1 TRBJ2-7 TRBV19 14 ASSSSWDRGRDEQY
- TRBJ1-2 TRBV29-1 11 SVRQEITPGYT
- TRBJ1-1 TRBV7-3 12 ASSMDTGLTEAF
- TRBJ2-5 TRBV27 13 ASSLSRGIRETQY
TRBD1 TRBJ2-6 TRBV6-1 15 ASSERDRFSGANVLT
TRBD2 TRBJ2-1 TRBV5-1 15 ASSLFGTKSSYNEQF
- TRBJ1-2 TRBV14 11 ASSQVAAGGYT
- TRBJ1-1 TRBV4-1 14 ASSLTQAMMNTEAF
- TRBJ2-7 TRBV9 12 ASSVIADSYEQY
TRBD1 TRBJ2-1 TRBV10-3 11 ATGQGAGNEQF
- TRBJ2-7 TRBV2 9 ASSELSEQY
- TRBJ1-1 TRBV7-9 8 ASSTYEAF
TRBD2 TRBJ2-1 TRBV5-1 13 ASSNVGGTTNEQF
TRBD1 TRBJ2-3 TRBV28 13 ASSLVEGATDTQY
- TRBJ2-7 TRBV15 13 ATSLGGVRGYEQY
- TRBJ2-7 TRBV18 14 ASSPRDNPVGYEQY
TRBD1 TRBJ2-5 TRBV7-9 12 ASSSRTGGETQY
- TRBJ1-1 TRBV2 8 ASYNTEAF
- TRBJ1-2 TRBV11-3 11 ASSRRGQYGYT
- TRBJ2-3 TRBV7-9 14 ASSLVGSWAPDTQY
TRBD1 TRBJ1-5 TRBV28 13 ASRSGTGSTQPQH
TRBD2 TRBJ2-7 TRBV7-6 14 ASSLGSSGSTYEQY
TRBD1 TRBJ1-5 TRBV2 14 ASSEILGGGYKPQH
- TRBJ1-2 TRBV9 13 ASSVDLGVAGGYT
- TRBJ1-2 TRBV19 12 ASSIMAPNYGYT
TRBD1 TRBJ2-2 TRBV5-1 15 ASSSRGTGGRTGELF
- TRBJ2-2 TRBV11-3 11 ASRGSNTGELF
TRBD1 TRBJ2-6 TRBV11-2 14 ASSSQGAGGANVLT
- TRBJ2-6 TRBV7-8 14 ASSPRGGVGANVLT
TRBD1 TRBJ2-4 TRBV20-1 9 SARAGGGEY
- TRBJ1-4 TRBV6-5 12 ASSYSGAQTVLF
- TRBJ1-3 TRBV5-1 13 ASRLLPGNGNTIY
- TRBJ1-3 TRBV30 9 AWSVLDTIY
- TRBJ1-6 TRBV7-7 16 ASSPGPVDSAYNSPLH
TRBD2 TRBJ2-3 TRBV10-2 13 ASSEQAGGTDTQY